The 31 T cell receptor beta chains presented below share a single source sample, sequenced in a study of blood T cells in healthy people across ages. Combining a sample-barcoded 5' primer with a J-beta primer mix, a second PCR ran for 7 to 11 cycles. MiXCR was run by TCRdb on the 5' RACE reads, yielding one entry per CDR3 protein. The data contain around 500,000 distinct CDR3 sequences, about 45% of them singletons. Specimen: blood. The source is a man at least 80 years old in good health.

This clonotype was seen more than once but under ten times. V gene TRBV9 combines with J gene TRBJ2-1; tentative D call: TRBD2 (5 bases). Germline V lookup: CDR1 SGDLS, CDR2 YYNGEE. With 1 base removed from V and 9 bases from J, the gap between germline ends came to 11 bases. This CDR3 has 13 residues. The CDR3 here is CASSVSLRGEQFF. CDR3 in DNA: TGTGCCAGCAGCGTAAGTCTTCGGGGTGAGCAGTTCTTC.

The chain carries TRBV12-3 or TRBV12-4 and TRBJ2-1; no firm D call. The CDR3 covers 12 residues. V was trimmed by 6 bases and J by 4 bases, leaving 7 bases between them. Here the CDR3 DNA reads TGTGCCAGCAGCTCAGAGTACAATGAGCAGTTCTTC. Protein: CASSSEYNEQFF.

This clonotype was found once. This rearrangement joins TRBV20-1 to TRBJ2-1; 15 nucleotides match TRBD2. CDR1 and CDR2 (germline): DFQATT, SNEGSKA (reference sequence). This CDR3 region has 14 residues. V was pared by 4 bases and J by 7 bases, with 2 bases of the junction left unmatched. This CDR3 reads CSAKGTSGRNEQFF. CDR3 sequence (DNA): TGCAGTGCTAAAGGGACTAGCGGGAGGAATGAGCAGTTCTTC.

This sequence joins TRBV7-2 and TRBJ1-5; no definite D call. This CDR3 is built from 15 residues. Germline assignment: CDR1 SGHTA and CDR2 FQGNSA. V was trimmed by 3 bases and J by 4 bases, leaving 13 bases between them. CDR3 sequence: CASSFSGQQNQPQHF. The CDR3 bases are TGTGCCAGCAGCTTTAGTGGCCAGCAAAATCAGCCCCAGCATTTT.

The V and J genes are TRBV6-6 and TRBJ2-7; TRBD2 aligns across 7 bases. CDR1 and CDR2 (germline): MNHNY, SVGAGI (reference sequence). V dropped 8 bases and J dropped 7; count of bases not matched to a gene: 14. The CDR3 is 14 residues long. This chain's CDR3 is CASGSGTTYNEQYF. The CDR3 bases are TGTGCCAGCGGTTCCGGGACTACTTACAATGAGCAGTACTTC.

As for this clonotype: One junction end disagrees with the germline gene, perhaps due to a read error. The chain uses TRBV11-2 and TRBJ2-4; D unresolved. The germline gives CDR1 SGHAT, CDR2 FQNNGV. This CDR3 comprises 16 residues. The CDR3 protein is CASSFRQDRAKNIQYF. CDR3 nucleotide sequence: TGTGCCAGCAGCTTCCGACAAGATCGAGCCAAAAATATTCAGTACTTC.

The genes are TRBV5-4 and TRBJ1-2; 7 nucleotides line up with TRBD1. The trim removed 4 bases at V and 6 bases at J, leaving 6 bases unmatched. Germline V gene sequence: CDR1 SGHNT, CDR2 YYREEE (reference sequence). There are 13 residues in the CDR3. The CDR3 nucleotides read TGTGCCAGCAGCCCCGGGACAGACCATGGCTACACCTTC. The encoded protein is CASSPGTDHGYTF.

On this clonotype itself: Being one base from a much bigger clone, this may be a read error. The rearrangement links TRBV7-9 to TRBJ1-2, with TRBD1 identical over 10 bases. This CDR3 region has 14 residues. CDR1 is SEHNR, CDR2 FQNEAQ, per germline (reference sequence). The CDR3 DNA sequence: TGTGCCAGCAGCGGGACAGGGGCAGACTATGGCTGCACCTTC. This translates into CASSGTGADYGCTF.

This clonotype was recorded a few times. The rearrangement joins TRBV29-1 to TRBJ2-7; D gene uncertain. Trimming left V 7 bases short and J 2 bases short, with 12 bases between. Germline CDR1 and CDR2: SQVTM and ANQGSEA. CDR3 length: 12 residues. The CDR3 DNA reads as TGCAGCGGGTACACAACGACCTACGAGCAGTACTTC. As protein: CSGYTTTYEQYF.

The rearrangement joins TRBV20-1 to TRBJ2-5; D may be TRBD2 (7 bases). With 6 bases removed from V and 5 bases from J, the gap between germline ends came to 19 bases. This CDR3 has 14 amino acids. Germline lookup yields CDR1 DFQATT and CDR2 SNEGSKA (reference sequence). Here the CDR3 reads CSAHRGASGETQYF. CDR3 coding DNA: TGCAGTGCGCACCGGGGGGCATCAGGGGAGACCCAGTACTTC.

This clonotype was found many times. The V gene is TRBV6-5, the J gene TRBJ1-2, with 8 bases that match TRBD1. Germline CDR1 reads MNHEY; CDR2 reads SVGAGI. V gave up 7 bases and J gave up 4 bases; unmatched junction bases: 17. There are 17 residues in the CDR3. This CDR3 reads CASTGRAGGARFYGYTF. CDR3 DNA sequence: TGTGCCAGCACCGGCCGGGCAGGGGGCGCAAGGTTCTATGGCTACACCTTC.

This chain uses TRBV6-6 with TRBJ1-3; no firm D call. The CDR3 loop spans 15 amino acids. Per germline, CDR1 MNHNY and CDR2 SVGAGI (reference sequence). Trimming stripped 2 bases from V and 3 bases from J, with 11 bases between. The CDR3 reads CASSYDFGVGNTIYF. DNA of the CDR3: TGTGCCAGCAGTTACGATTTTGGCGTTGGAAACACCATATATTTT.

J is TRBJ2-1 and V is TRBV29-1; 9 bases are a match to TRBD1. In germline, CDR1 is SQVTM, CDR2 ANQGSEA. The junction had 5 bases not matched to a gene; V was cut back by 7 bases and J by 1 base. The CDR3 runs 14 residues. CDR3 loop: CSEVGQGSYNEQFF. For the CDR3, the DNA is TGCAGCGAGGTGGGACAGGGATCCTACAATGAGCAGTTCTTC.

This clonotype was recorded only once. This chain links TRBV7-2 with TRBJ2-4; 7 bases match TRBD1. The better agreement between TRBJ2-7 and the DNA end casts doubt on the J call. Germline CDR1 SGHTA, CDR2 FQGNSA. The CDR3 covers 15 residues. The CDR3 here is CASSLAGTAFYEQYF. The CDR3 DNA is TGTGCCAGCAGCTTAGCGGGGACAGCATTTTACGAGCAGTACTTC.

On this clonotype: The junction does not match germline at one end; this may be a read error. Here the CDR3 reads CASSYSSASRYEQCF. In nucleotides, the CDR3 is TGTGCCAGCAGTTACTCGTCAGCGTCCCGCTACGAGCAGTGCTTC. J is TRBJ2-7 and V is TRBV6-2 or TRBV6-3; no definite D call. The CDR3 consists of 15 residues. Germline loops: CDR1 MNHEY, CDR2 SVGEGT.

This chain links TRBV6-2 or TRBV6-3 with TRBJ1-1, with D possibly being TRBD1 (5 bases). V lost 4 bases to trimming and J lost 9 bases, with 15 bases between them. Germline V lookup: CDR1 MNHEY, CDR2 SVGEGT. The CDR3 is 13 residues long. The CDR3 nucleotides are TGTGCCAGCAGTTCGGACATGGTCCTAAAAGCTTTCTTT. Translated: CASSSDMVLKAFF.

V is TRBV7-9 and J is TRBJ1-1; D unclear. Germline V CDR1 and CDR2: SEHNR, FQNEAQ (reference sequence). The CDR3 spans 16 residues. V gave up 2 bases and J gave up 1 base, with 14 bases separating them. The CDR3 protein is CASSLLVGQPNTEAFF. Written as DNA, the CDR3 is TGTGCCAGCAGCTTACTTGTTGGTCAACCGAACACTGAAGCTTTCTTT.

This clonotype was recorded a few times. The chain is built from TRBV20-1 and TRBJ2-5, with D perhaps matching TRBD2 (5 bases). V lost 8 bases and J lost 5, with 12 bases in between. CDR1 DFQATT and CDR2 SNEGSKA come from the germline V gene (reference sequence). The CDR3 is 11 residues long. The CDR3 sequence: CSPRGGETQYF. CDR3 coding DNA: TGCAGTCCTCGGGGTGGGGAGACCCAGTACTTC.

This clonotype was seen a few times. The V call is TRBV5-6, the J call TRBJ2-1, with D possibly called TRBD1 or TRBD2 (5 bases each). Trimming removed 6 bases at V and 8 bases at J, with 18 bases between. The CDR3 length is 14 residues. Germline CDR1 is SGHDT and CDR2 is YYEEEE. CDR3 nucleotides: TGTGCCAGCATCGCCGGGACCCTGGGGGATGAGCAGTTCTTC. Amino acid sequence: CASIAGTLGDEQFF.

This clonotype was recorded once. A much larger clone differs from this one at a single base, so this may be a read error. This CDR3 is CSAKTELGKNIQYF. The CDR3 coding sequence is TGCAGCGCCAAGACAGAGTTAGGCAAAAACATTCAGTACTTC. The genes are TRBV29-1 and TRBJ2-4, with TRBD1 as a possible D gene (5 bases). Germline CDR1 and CDR2: SQVTM and ANQGSEA. V shed 7 bases and J shed 3 bases, with 16 bases lying between them. This CDR3 is built from 14 residues.

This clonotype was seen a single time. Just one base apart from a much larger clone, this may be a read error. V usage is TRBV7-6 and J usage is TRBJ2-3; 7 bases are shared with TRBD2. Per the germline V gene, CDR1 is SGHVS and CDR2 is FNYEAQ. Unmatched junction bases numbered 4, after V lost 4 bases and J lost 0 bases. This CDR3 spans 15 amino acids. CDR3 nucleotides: TGTGCCAGCAGCTCCCCGGGACTAAGCACAGATACGCAGTATTTT. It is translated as CASSSPGLSTDTQYF.

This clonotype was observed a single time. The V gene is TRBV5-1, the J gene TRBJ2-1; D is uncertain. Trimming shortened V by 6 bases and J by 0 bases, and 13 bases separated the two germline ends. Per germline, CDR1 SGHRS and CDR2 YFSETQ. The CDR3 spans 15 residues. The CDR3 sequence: CASNPDGSSYNEQFF. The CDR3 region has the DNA TGCGCCAGCAACCCGGACGGAAGCTCCTACAATGAGCAGTTCTTC.

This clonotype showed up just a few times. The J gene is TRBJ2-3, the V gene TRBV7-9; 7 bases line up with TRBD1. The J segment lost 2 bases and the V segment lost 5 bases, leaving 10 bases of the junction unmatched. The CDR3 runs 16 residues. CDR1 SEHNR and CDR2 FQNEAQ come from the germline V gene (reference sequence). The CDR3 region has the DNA TGTGCCAGCAGCCCCGTGGAGGACAGGCTCACAGATACGCAGTATTTT. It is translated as CASSPVEDRLTDTQYF.

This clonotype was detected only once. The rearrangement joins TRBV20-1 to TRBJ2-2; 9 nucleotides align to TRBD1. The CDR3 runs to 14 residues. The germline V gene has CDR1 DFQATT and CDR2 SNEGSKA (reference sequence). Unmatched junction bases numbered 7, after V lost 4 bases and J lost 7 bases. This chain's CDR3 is CSATRQGDVGELFF. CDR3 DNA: TGCAGTGCTACCAGACAGGGGGATGTCGGGGAGCTGTTTTTT.

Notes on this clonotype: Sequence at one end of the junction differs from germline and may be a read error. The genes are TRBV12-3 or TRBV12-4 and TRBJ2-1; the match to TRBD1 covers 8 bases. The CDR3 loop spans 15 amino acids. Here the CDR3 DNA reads TGTGCCAGCCGACCGACAGGGGCGTCCTACAATAAGCAGTTCTTC. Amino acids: CASRPTGASYNKQFF.

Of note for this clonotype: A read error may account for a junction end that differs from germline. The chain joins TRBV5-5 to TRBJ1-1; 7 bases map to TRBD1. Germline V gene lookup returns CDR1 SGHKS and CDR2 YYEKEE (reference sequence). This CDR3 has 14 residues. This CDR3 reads CASGLRQGMTEAFF. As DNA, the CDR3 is TGTGCCAGCGGCTTGCGACAGGGTATGACTGAAGCTTTCTTT.

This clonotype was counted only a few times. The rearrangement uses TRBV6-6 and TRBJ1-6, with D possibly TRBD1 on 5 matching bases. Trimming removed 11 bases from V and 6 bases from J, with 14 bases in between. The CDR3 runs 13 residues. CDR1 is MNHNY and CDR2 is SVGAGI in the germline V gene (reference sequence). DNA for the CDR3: TGTGCCTCAGCCCAGGGCCCTAATTCACCCCTCCACTTT. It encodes CASAQGPNSPLHF.

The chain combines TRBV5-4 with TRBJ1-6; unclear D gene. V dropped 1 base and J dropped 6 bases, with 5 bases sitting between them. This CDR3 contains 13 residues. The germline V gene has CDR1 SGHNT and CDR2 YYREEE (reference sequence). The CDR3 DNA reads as TGTGCCAGCAGCTTGAGGGTTAATTCACCCCTCCACTTT. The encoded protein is CASSLRVNSPLHF.

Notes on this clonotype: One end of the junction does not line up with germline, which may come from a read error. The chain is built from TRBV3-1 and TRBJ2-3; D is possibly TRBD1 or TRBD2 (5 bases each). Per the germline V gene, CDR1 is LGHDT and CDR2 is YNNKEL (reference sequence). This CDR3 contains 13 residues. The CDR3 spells CASRQGVGSTQYF. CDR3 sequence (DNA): TGTGCCAGCAGACAAGGGGTTGGGAGTACGCAGTATTTT.

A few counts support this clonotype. The CDR3 here is CASSDLTSGANVLTF. DNA for the CDR3: TGTGCCAGCAGTGATCTCACCTCTGGGGCCAACGTCCTGACTTTC. This chain links TRBV2 with TRBJ2-6; D call uncertain. The CDR3 covers 15 residues. Between the trimmed V and J ends, which lost 3 bases and 0 bases, there was a span of 6 bases. CDR1 is SNHLY, CDR2 FYNNEI, per germline.

The chain's CDR3 is CASSFSVSGNTIYF. DNA of the CDR3: TGTGCCAGCAGTTTCAGTGTCTCTGGAAACACCATATATTTT. This chain connects TRBV12-3 or TRBV12-4 to TRBJ1-3; D is ambiguous. V dropped 3 bases and J dropped 0 bases, with 6 bases sitting between them. The CDR3 contains 14 residues.